The clone carrying this TCR beta chain was observed a handful of times. The antigen is unknown. Multiplex PCR with BIOMED2 TRB-A/B primer pools amplified TRB rearrangements. MiXCR, applied by TCRdb to the multiplex PCR reads, yields one record per CDR3 protein. The sample shows 7,500 to 8,000 distinct CDR3 sequences, over 20% of them seen only once. TRB was amplified from approximately 250-480 ng of blood genomic DNA. The data were obtained in a study of T and B cells in COVID-19 patients. Study-level background: Most recovered patients had mild to moderate COVID-19 treated as outpatients. At median age around 31 years, recovered patients were younger than active-infection patients at about 63.

Trimming stripped 6 bases from V and 0 bases from J, with 17 bases between. The CDR3 runs to 16 residues. General study results and limits: In COVID-19 patients, T cell receptor beta variable and joining gene use was reportedly strongly skewed. Exclusive to the recovered cohort were 2,000 to 2,500 TCR clusters, some 30 of them with low generation probability.

The chain is built from TRBV12-3 or TRBV12-4 and TRBJ1-1, with D perhaps matching TRBD1 (6 bases). What was sequenced was blood. The TCR was taken from a human donor with active COVID-19. The CDR3, as DNA: TGTGCCAGCAGCCCAGTGGGGGGGCTGATGAACACTGAAGCTTTCTTT. Translated: CASSPVGGLMNTEAFF.